The next 12 T cell receptor beta chains were all read from a single sample in a study of liver allograft versus peripheral blood T cells. On the study more broadly: A comparison was made between T cell receptor repertoires in transplanted livers and those in recipients' peripheral blood.

TCRdb re-analysed the reads in MiXCR, keeping a single row per CDR3 protein. The data hold thousands of distinct CDR3 sequences, with about 15% observed a single time. The receptor set was obtained from a human patient who had a liver transplant. Some T cells may have come from the graft donor.

At least ten counts were recorded for this clonotype. CDR3 protein: CASSIGRLSYEQYF. The CDR3, as DNA: TGTGCCAGTAGTATTGGCAGACTCTCCTACGAGCAGTACTTC. The chain combines TRBV19 with TRBJ2-7; D is uncertain. This CDR3 spans 14 amino acids. V lost 3 bases and J lost 0, with 9 bases in between. Germline loops: CDR1 LNHDA, CDR2 SQIVND (reference sequence). Drawing the rest from reference TRBV19 and TRBJ2-7, the complete variable domain is DGGITQSPKYLFRKEGQNVTLSCEQNLNHDAMYWYRQDPGQGLRLIYYSQIVNDFQKGDIAEGYSVSREKKESFPLTVTSAQKNPTAFYLCASSIGRLSYEQYFGPGTRLTVT.

Comment on this clonotype: One end of the junction varies from germline; a read error may be responsible. This chain joins TRBV25-1 and TRBJ2-1; the D gene is possibly TRBD1 (6 bases). This CDR3 is 14 amino acids long. The germline gives CDR1 MGHDK, CDR2 SYGVNS. CDR3 sequence (DNA): TGTACCAGCAGTAAACGAACAGGGCGGGATGAGCAGTTCTTC. It encodes CTSSKRTGRDEQFF.

This clonotype is medium-sized within its sample. The gene calls are TRBV6-1 and TRBJ1-2; no definite D call. From germline, CDR1 is MNHNS and CDR2 SASEGT. Trimming shortened V by 4 bases and J by 4 bases, and 16 bases separated the two germline ends. The CDR3 has 15 residues. CDR3 protein: CASSGIPLTSYGYTF. For the CDR3, the DNA is TGTGCCAGCAGTGGGATACCCCTGACGTCCTATGGCTACACCTTC.

This clonotype counts as medium-sized. V and J are TRBV6-6 and TRBJ1-1; 10 positions agree with TRBD1. Looked up from germline, CDR1 is MNHNY and CDR2 is SVGAGI (reference sequence). The CDR3 length is 16 residues. The V and J ends lost 8 bases and 5 bases, in that order; junction bases with no gene match: 14. The CDR3 DNA is TGTGCCAGCCGACTCCGGGGGGACAGGGGCTGGACTGAAGCTTTCTTT. This sequence encodes CASRLRGDRGWTEAFF.

By sample fraction, this clonotype is large. The gene calls are TRBV5-6 and TRBJ1-4; no firm D call. The V gene lost 4 bases and the J gene lost 7 bases, with 17 bases spanning the gap. The CDR3 sequence is 15 residues long. Germline V gene sequence: CDR1 SGHDT, CDR2 YYEEEE. The CDR3 DNA reads TGTGCCAGCAGCATCGACGTCACGTCGAGTGAAAAACTGTTTTTT. Translating gives CASSIDVTSSEKLFF. Looking up the rest from reference TRBV5-6 and TRBJ1-4 gives the full variable domain: DAGVTQSPTHLIKTRGQQVTLRCSPKSGHDTVSWYQQALGQGPQFIFQYYEEEERQRGNFPDRFSGHQFPNYSSELNVNALLLGDSALYLCASSIDVTSSEKLFFGSGTQLSVL.

This clonotype was seen repeatedly, ten times or more. V and J are TRBV27 and TRBJ2-7; the match to TRBD2 covers 8 bases. The V gene's germline CDR1 is MNHEY and CDR2 SMNVEV (reference sequence). The trim removed 5 bases at V and 0 bases at J, leaving 6 bases unmatched. This CDR3 is 15 amino acids long. CDR3 DNA: TGTGCCAGCAGTGTCGAGCGGGGGCTCTCCTACGAGCAGTACTTC. It codes for CASSVERGLSYEQYF.

This clonotype appeared a few times. This chain joins TRBV14 and TRBJ2-7, with unresolved D. V was clipped by 4 bases and J by 5 bases, with 15 bases between them. The CDR3 is made up of 14 amino acids. The germline gives CDR1 SGHDN, CDR2 FVKESK. CDR3 in DNA: TGTGCCAGCAGCCCCCTCGGAAGACGCAACGAGCAGTACTTC. Residues: CASSPLGRRNEQYF.

This chain links TRBV20-1 with TRBJ1-5; 7 nucleotides match TRBD1. The CDR3 totals 13 residues. Trimming removed 5 bases from V and 2 bases from J; junction bases left unmatched: 3. The germline V gene has CDR1 DFQATT and CDR2 SNEGSKA (reference sequence). The CDR3 nucleotides read TGCAGTGCTGGACAGGAGGGCAATCAGCCCCAGCATTTT. Encoded protein: CSAGQEGNQPQHF.

This clonotype was counted a few times. The chain combines TRBV20-1 with TRBJ2-7, with D perhaps being TRBD1 or TRBD2 (5 bases each). The CDR3 has 11 residues. CDR1 is DFQATT, CDR2 SNEGSKA, per germline (reference sequence). Trimming removed 5 bases at V and 0 bases at J, with 5 bases between. The CDR3 region is CSAGTSYEQYF. Here the CDR3 DNA reads TGCAGTGCTGGGACCTCCTACGAGCAGTACTTC.

This clonotype came up many times. The chain combines TRBV27 with TRBJ1-3, with a possible D match to TRBD1 (6 bases). V lost 8 bases and J 0 bases, leaving 20 bases between the germline ends. The V gene's germline CDR1 is MNHEY and CDR2 SMNVEV (reference sequence). This CDR3 region has 17 residues. In DNA form, the CDR3 reads TGTGCCAGCCGCGAGGGGGGGGAACCTCGCTCTGGAAACACCATATATTTT. Translating gives CASREGGEPRSGNTIYF.

This clonotype was detected ten times or more. The chain employs TRBV6-2 or TRBV6-3 and TRBJ2-4; TRBD2 agrees at 7 bases. Germline values: CDR1 MNHEY, CDR2 SVGEGT. This CDR3 spans 15 amino acids. With V trimmed by 6 bases and J by 6 bases, 11 bases remained unmatched. Here the CDR3 reads CASSRPGTTLNIQYF. The DNA for the CDR3 is TGTGCCAGCAGCCGCCCCGGGACTACATTAAACATTCAGTACTTC.

By share, this clonotype counts as medium-sized. This rearrangement joins TRBV18 to TRBJ1-2; 7 bases align to TRBD1. Germline V gene lookup returns CDR1 KGHSH and CDR2 LQKENI. The CDR3 loop spans 16 amino acids. V lost 3 bases to trimming and J lost 4 bases; unmatched junction nucleotides: 11. This CDR3 reads CASSPLADQGGYGYTF. CDR3 nucleotide sequence: TGTGCCAGCTCACCCCTGGCGGACCAGGGGGGCTATGGCTACACCTTC.